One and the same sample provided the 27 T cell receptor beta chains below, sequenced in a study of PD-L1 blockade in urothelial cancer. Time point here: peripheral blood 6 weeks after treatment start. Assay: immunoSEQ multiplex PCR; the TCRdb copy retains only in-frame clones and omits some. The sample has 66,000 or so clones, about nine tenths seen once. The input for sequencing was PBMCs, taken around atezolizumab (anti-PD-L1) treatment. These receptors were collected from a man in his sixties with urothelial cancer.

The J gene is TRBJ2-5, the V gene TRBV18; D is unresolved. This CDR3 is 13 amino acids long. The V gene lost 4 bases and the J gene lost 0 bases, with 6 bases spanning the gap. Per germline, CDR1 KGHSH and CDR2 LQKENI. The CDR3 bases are TGTGCCAGCTCACTGGCCAACCAAGAGACCCAGTACTTC. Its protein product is CASSLANQETQYF. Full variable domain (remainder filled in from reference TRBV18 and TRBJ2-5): NAGVMQNPRHLVRRRGQEARLRCSPMKGHSHVYWYRQLPEEGLKFMVYLQKENIIDESGMPKERFSAEFPKEGPSILRIQQVVRGDSAAYFCASSLANQETQYFGPGTRLLVL.

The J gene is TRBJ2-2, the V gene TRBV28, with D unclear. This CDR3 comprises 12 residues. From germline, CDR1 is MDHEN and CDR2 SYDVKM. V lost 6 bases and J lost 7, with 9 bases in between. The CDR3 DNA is TGTGCCAGCAGGGTAGTGGTCGGGGAGCTGTTTTTT. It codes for CASRVVVGELFF.

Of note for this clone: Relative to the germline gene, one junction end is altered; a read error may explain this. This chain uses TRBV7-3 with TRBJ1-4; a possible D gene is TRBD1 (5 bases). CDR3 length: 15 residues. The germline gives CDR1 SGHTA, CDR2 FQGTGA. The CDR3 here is CASSLTAGISEKLFF. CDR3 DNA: TGTGCCAGCAGTTTAACGGCAGGGATTAGTGAAAAACTGTTTTTT.

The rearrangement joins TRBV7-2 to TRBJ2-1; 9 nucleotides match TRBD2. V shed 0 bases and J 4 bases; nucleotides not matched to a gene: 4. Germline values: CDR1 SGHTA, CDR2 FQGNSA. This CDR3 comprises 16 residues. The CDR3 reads CASSLARSGGYNEQFF. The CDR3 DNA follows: TGTGCCAGCAGCTTAGCCCGTAGCGGGGGATACAATGAGCAGTTCTTC.

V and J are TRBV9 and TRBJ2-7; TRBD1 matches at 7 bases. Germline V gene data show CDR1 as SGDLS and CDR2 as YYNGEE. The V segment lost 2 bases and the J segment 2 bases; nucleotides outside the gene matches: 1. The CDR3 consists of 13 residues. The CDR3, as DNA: TGTGCCAGCAGCGTGACAGGGACCTACGAGCAGTACTTC. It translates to CASSVTGTYEQYF.

The CDR3 DNA follows: TGCGCCAGCAGCCCGGGACAGGGGTGGGGTCTAGCTGAAGCTTTCTTT. The encoded protein is CASSPGQGWGLAEAFF. V gene TRBV4-1 combines with J gene TRBJ1-1; 10 bases line up with TRBD1. Germline V gives CDR1 MGHRA, CDR2 YSYEKL. The junction had 11 bases not matched to a gene; V was cut back by 4 bases and J by 6 bases. The CDR3 has 16 amino acids.

The CDR3 protein is CASSPDRASTEAFF. The CDR3 nucleotides are TGTGCCAGCTCACCCGACAGGGCGAGTACTGAAGCTTTCTTT. The chain carries TRBV18 and TRBJ1-1; 7 bases align to TRBD1. Germline V gene data show CDR1 as KGHSH and CDR2 as LQKENI. Trimming removed 3 bases from V and 5 bases from J; junction bases left unmatched: 6. The CDR3 has 14 amino acids.

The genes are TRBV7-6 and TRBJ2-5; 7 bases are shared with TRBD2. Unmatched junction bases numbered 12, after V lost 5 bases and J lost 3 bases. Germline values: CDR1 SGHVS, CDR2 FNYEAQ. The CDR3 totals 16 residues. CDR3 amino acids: CASSPGVAGTKETQYF. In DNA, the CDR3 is TGTGCCAGCAGCCCCGGGGTAGCGGGTACGAAAGAGACCCAGTACTTC. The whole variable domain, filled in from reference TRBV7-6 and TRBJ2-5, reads GAGVSQSPRYKVTKRGQDVALRCDPISGHVSLYWYRQALGQGPEFLTYFNYEAQQDKSGLPNDRFSAERPEGSISTLTIQRTEQRDSAMYRCASSPGVAGTKETQYFGPGTRLLVL.

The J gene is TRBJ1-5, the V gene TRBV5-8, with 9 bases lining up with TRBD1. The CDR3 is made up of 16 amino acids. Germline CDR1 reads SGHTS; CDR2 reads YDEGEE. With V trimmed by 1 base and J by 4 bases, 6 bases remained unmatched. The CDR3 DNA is TGTGCCAGCAGCTTGTATGGACAGGGGATGAATCAGCCCCAGCATTTT. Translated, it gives CASSLYGQGMNQPQHF.

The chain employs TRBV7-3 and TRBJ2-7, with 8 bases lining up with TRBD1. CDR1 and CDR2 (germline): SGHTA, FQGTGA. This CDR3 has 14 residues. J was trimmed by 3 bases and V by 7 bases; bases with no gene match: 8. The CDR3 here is CASTPTGGGYEQYF. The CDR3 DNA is TGTGCCAGCACCCCCACAGGGGGTGGCTACGAGCAGTACTTC.

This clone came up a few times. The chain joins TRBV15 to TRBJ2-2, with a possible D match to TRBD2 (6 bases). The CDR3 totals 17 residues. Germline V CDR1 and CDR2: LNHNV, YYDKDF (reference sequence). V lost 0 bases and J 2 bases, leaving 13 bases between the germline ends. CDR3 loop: CATSRDLGGTNTGELFF. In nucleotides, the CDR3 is TGTGCCACCAGCAGAGATCTTGGCGGGACCAACACCGGGGAGCTGTTTTTT. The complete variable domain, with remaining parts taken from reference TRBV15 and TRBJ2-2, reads DAMVIQNPRYQVTQFGKPVTLSCSQTLNHNVMYWYQQKSSQAPKLLFHYYDKDFNNEADTPDNFQSRRPNTSFCFLDIRSPGLGDTAMYLCATSRDLGGTNTGELFFGEGSRLTVL.

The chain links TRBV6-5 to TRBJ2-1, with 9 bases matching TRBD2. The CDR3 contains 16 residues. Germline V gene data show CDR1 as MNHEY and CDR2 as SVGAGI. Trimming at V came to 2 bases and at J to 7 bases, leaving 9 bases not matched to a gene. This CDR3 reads CASSYAGLARENEQFF. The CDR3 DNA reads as TGTGCCAGCAGTTACGCCGGACTAGCGCGAGAAAATGAGCAGTTCTTC.

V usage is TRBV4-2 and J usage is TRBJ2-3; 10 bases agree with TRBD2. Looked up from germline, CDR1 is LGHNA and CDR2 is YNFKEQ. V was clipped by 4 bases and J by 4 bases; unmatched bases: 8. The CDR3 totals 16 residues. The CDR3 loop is CASSPVGLAVADTQYF. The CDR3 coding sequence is TGTGCCAGCAGCCCTGTAGGACTAGCGGTAGCAGATACGCAGTATTTT.

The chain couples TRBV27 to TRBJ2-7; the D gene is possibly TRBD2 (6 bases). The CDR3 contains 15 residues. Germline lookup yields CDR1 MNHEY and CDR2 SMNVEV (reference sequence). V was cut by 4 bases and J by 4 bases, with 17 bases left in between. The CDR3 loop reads CASSYSGDSIYEQYF. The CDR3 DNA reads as TGTGCCAGCAGTTATAGCGGAGACAGCATTTACGAGCAGTACTTC.

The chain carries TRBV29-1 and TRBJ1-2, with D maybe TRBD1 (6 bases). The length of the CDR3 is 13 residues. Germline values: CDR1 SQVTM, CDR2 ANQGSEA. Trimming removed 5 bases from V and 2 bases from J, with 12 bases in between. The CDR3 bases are TGCAGCGTTCCTCACAGGGAGAACTATGGCTACACCTTC. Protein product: CSVPHRENYGYTF.

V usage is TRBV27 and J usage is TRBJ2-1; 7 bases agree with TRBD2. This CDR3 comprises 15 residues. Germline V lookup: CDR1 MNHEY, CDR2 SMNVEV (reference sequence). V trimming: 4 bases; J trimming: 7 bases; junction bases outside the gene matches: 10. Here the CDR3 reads CASSSRGAGENEQFF. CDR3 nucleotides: TGTGCCAGCAGTTCCCGGGGTGCGGGGGAGAATGAGCAGTTCTTC.

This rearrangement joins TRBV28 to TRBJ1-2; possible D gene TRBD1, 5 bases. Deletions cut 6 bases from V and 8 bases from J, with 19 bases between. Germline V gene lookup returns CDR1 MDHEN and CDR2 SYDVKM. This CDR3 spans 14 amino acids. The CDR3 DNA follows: TGTGCCAGCAGCCGGGCCCGACAGACGGGCGGCTACACCTTC. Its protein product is CASSRARQTGGYTF.

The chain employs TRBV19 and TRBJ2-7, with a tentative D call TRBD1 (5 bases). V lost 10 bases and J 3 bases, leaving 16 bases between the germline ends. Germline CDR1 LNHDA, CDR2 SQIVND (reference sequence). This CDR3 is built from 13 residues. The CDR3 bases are TGTGCCACCAGATCAGGGTTGCACTACGAGCAGTACTTC. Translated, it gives CATRSGLHYEQYF.

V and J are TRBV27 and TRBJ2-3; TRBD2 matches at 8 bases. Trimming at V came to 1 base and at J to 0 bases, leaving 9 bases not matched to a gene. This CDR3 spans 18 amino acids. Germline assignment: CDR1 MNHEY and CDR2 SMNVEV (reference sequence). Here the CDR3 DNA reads TGTGCCAGCAGTTTATACTACTTTGCGGGGGGAAGCACAGATACGCAGTATTTT. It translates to CASSLYYFAGGSTDTQYF.

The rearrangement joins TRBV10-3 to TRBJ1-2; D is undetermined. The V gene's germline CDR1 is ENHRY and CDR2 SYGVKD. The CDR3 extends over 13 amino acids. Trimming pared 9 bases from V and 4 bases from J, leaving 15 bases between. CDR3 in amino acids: CAIPTVSGYGYTF. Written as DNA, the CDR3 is TGTGCCATACCTACTGTTAGCGGCTATGGCTACACCTTC.

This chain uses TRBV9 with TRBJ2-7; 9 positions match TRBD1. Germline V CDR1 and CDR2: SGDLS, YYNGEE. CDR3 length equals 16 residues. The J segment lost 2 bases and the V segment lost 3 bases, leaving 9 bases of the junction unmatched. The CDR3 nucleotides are TGTGCCAGCAGCGCGTCCGGGACAGGGATTCCCTACGAGCAGTACTTC. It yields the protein CASSASGTGIPYEQYF.

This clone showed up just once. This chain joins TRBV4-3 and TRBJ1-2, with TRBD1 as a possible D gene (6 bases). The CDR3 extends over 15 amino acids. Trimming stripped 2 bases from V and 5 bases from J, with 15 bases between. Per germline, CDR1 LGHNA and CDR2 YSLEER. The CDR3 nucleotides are TGCGCCAGCAGCCAATCGCAGGGGTTGAGGTATGGCTACACCTTC. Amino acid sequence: CASSQSQGLRYGYTF.

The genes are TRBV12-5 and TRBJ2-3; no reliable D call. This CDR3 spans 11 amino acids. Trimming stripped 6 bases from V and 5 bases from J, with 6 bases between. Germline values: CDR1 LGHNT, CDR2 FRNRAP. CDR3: CASGLLDTQYF. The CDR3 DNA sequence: TGTGCTAGTGGACTATTAGATACGCAGTATTTT.

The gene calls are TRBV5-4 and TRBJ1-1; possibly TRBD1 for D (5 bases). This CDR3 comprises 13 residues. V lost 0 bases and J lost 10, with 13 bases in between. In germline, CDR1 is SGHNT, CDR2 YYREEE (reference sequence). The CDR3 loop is CASSLVGQGVAFF. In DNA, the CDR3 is TGTGCCAGCAGCTTGGTAGGGCAGGGTGTAGCTTTCTTT.

CDR3 DNA sequence: TGTGCCAGCAGGGGGCACGGGACAGGGGGCCTCGAGCAGTACTTC. Translating it yields CASRGHGTGGLEQYF. The chain couples TRBV27 to TRBJ2-7; 12 bases are a match to TRBD1. Germline lookup yields CDR1 MNHEY and CDR2 SMNVEV (reference sequence). V lost 6 bases and J lost 6; bases outside the gene matches: 9. The CDR3 has 15 residues.

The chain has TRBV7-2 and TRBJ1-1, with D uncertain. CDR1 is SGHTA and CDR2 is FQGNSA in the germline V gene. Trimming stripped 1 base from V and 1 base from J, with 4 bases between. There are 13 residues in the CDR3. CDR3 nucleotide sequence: TGTGCCAGCAGCTTAGGGAGGAACACTGAAGCTTTCTTT. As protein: CASSLGRNTEAFF.

The CDR3 sequence: CASSLASIPGTGELFF. Here the CDR3 DNA reads TGTGCCAGCAGCTTAGCAAGCATTCCGGGCACCGGGGAGCTGTTTTTT. The chain couples TRBV11-2 to TRBJ2-2; no clear D. Looked up from germline, CDR1 is SGHAT and CDR2 is FQNNGV. The CDR3 has 16 residues. Trimming left V 1 base short and J 4 bases short, with 13 bases between.